The entry that follows covers one T cell receptor beta chain sequence. This specimen belongs to a study of blood T cell repertoires in COVID-19. Study information: The United States, Italy and Spain supplied acute and convalescent COVID-19 samples. Nucleic acid was either cDNA or gDNA, and it came from T cells, B-cell-depleted T cells, or PBMCs.

As originally analysed: The authors estimated nucleated cell counts from reference gene primer amplification. The assay was immunoSEQ multiplex PCR, and TCRdb's table has in-frame clones only and misses some. V, J and clone size are those of that table, while D and trimming were read from the DNA. This table has about 120,000 clones, approximately 90% appearing once. The source material was peripheral blood. The receptor's source is a human donor with acute or convalescent COVID-19. The donor label of this sample is uncertain.

CDR3 region: CASSQDWGQLNEKLFF. In nucleotides, the CDR3 is TGCGCCAGCAGCCAAGATTGGGGACAGCTGAATGAAAAACTGTTTTTT. V and J are TRBV4-3 and TRBJ1-4; 7 nucleotides match TRBD1. The CDR3 extends over 16 amino acids. Germline V gene sequence: CDR1 LGHNA, CDR2 YSLEER. The V and J ends lost 0 bases and 5 bases, in that order; junction bases with no gene match: 6.